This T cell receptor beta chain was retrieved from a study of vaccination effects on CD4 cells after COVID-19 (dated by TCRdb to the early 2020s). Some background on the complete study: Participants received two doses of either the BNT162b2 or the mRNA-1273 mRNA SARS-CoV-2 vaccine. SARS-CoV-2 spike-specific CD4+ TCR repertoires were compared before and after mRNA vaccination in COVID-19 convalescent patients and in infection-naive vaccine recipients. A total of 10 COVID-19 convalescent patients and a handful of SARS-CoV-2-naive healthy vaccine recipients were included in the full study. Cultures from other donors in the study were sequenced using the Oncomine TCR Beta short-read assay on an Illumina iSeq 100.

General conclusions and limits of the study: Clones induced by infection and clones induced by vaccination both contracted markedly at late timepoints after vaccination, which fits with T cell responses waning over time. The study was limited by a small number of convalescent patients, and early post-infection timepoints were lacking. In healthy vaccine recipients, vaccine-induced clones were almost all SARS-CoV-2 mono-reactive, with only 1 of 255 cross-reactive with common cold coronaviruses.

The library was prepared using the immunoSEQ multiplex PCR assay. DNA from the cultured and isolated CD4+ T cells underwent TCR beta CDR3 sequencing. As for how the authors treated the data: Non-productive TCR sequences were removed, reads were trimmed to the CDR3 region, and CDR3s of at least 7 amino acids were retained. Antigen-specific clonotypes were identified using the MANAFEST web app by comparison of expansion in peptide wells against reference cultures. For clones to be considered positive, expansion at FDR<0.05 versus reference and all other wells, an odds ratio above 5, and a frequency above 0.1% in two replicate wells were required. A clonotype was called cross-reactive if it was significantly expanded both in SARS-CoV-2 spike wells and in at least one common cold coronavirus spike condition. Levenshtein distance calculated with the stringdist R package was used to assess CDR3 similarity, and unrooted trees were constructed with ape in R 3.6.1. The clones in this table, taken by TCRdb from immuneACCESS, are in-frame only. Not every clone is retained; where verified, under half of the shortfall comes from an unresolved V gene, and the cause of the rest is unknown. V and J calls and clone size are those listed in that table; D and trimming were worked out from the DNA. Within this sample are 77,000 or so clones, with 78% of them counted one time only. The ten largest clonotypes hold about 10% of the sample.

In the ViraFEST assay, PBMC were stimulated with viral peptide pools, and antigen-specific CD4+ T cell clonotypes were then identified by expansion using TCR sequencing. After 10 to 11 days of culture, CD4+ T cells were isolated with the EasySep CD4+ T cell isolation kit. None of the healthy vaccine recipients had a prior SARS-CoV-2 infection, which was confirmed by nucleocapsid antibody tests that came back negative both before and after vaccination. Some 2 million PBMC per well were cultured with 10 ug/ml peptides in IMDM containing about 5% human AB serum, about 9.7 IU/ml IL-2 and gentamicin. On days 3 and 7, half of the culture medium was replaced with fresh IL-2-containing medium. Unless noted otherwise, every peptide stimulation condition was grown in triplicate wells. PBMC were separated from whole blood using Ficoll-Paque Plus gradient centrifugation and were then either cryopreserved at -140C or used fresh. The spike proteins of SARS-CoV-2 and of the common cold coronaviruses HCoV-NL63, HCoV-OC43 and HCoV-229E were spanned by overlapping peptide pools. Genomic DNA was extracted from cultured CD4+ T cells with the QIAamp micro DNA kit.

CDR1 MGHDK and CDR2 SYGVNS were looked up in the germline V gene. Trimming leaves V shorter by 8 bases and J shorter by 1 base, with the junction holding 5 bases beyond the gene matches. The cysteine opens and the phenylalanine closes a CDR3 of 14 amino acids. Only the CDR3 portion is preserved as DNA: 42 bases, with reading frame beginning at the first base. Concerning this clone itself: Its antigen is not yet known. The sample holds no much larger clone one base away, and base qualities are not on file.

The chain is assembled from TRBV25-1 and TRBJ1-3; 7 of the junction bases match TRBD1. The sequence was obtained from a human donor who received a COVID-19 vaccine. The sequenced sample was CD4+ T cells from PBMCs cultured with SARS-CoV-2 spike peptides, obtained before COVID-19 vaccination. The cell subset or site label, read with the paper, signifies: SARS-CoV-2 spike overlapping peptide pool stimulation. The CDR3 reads CASRPTGSGNTIYF. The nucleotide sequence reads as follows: TGTGCCAGCCGCCCGACAGGGTCTGGAAACACCATATATTTT.